The 23 T cell receptor beta chains listed next were all sequenced from one sample in a study of blood T cells in healthy people across ages. Together with a sample-barcoded 5' primer, a J-beta primer mix was included in a second PCR lasting about 7 to 12 cycles. TCRdb re-analysed the 5' RACE reads in MiXCR, keeping a single row per CDR3 protein. The repertoire holds 650,000 to 1,000,000 distinct CDR3 sequences, with around 36% as singletons. Sequencing was carried out using blood. All receptors come from a man aged 18 to 29 in good health.

This rearrangement joins TRBV7-2 to TRBJ1-2, with D uncertain. The germline V gene has CDR1 SGHTA and CDR2 FQGNSA. V was trimmed by 6 bases and J by 6 bases, leaving 8 bases between them. CDR3 size: 11 residues. CDR3 sequence: CASRRLDGYTF. DNA for the CDR3: TGTGCCAGCAGGCGGTTGGATGGCTACACCTTC.

The rearrangement joins TRBV7-8 to TRBJ2-5, with D perhaps TRBD1 (6 bases). The CDR3 is 15 residues long. V lost 5 bases, J lost 2 bases, and 15 bases lay in between. Germline lookup yields CDR1 SGHVS and CDR2 FQNEAQ. The CDR3 reads CASSEKTGEQETQYF. CDR3 nucleotides: TGTGCCAGCAGCGAAAAGACAGGCGAACAAGAGACCCAGTACTTC.

In DNA form, the CDR3 reads TGTGCCACCGCCGGACTAGCGGGATATAATCTAGCCAAAAACATTCAGTACTTC. Its protein product is CATAGLAGYNLAKNIQYF. This rearrangement joins TRBV2 to TRBJ2-4; TRBD2 matches 12 bases. There are 18 residues in the CDR3. CDR1 is SNHLY and CDR2 is FYNNEI in the germline V gene. V shed 10 bases, J shed 0 bases, and the junction held 13 bases outside the gene matches.

The chain couples TRBV20-1 to TRBJ1-5; D uncertain. The ends were cut back, 0 bases at V and 3 bases at J, with 15 bases in the middle. The germline V gene encodes CDR1 DFQATT and CDR2 SNEGSKA (reference sequence). There are 16 residues in the CDR3. This CDR3 is CSARDGRVLDNQPQHF. DNA for the CDR3: TGCAGTGCTAGAGATGGAAGGGTGTTGGACAATCAGCCCCAGCATTTT.

This chain links TRBV20-1 with TRBJ2-1, with 9 positions matching TRBD2. With V trimmed by 5 bases and J by 5 bases, 10 bases remained unmatched. The CDR3 has 15 residues. Germline CDR1 reads DFQATT; CDR2 reads SNEGSKA (reference sequence). The CDR3 DNA reads as TGCAGTGCTCCTCCCGGGCGGGGGGGAAACAATGAGCAGTTCTTC. This gives the protein CSAPPGRGGNNEQFF.

This clonotype was counted between two and nine times. The rearrangement links TRBV6-6 to TRBJ1-2; weak D call: TRBD1 (6 bases). Trimming removed 0 bases at V and 6 bases at J, with 17 bases between. The CDR3 loop spans 16 amino acids. CDR1 is MNHNY and CDR2 is SVGAGI in the germline V gene (reference sequence). The CDR3 sequence: CASSYSRPGEPDGYTF. The CDR3 nucleotides read TGTGCCAGCAGTTACTCTAGGCCAGGGGAACCAGATGGCTACACCTTC.

The chain is built from TRBV20-1 and TRBJ1-2; TRBD1 matches 7 bases. V shed 3 bases and J 0 bases; nucleotides not matched to a gene: 10. The CDR3 length is 16 residues. CDR1 is DFQATT and CDR2 is SNEGSKA in the germline V gene (reference sequence). The CDR3 DNA reads as TGCAGTGCTAGGCTTCCCGGACAGGTTACTAACTATGGCTACACCTTC. It yields the protein CSARLPGQVTNYGYTF.

This sequence joins TRBV29-1 and TRBJ2-4, with 11 positions matching TRBD2. The J call is doubtful: the DNA matches TRBJ2-7 better. The length of the CDR3 is 13 residues. Looked up from germline, CDR1 is SQVTM and CDR2 is ANQGSEA. The DNA of the CDR3 is TGCAGCGTTGTGAGACTAGCGGGGAACGAGCAGTACTTC. Its translation: CSVVRLAGNEQYF.

This chain joins TRBV7-2 and TRBJ2-5, with D uncertain. This CDR3 has 14 residues. Trimming took 7 bases from V and 2 from J, leaving 14 bases between them. Germline V gives CDR1 SGHTA, CDR2 FQGNSA. This chain's CDR3 is CASKGAGYQETQYF. CDR3 sequence (DNA): TGTGCCAGCAAAGGTGCCGGGTATCAAGAGACCCAGTACTTC.

Many counts were recorded for this clonotype. V is TRBV6-6 and J is TRBJ1-5; maybe TRBD1 (6 bases). The CDR3 is 17 amino acids. Germline assignment: CDR1 MNHNY and CDR2 SVGAGI (reference sequence). Trimming pared 5 bases from V and 1 base from J, leaving 18 bases between. CDR3 nucleotides: TGTGCCAGCAGTCTCCCTATTGGGGGCTCCAGCAATCAGCCCCAGCATTTT. Amino acid sequence: CASSLPIGGSSNQPQHF.

Points on this clonotype: A much larger clone lies one base from this, so it may be a read error. The rearrangement uses TRBV12-3 or TRBV12-4 and TRBJ2-7; TRBD1 or TRBD2 may be the D gene (5 bases each). The CDR3 is made up of 14 amino acids. Trimming removed 6 bases from V and 1 base from J, with 13 bases in between. The DNA of the CDR3 is TGTGCCAGCAGCCCGGGACGGATTTCCTACGAGCAGTACTTC. Translated, it gives CASSPGRISYEQYF.

This clonotype was seen a single time. DNA of the CDR3: TGTGCCAGCAGTCCCGTGGGGGGAGGGAACACTGAAGCTTTCTTT. Amino acids: CASSPVGGGNTEAFF. The chain combines TRBV6-6 with TRBJ1-1; D might be TRBD1 (5 bases). The CDR3 loop spans 15 amino acids. V was trimmed by 5 bases and J by 1 base, leaving 14 bases between them. Germline CDR1 and CDR2: MNHNY and SVGAGI (reference sequence).

Regarding this clonotype: Given a much more abundant clone one base away, this may be a read error. The genes are TRBV12-3 or TRBV12-4 and TRBJ2-1; tentative D call: TRBD1 (6 bases). This CDR3 has 14 residues. The CDR3 protein is CASSVAQGNNEQFF. For the CDR3, the DNA is TGTGCCAGCAGTGTAGCACAGGGTAACAATGAGCAGTTCTTC.

The chain links TRBV5-1 to TRBJ1-5; TRBD1 matches 9 bases. CDR3 length: 15 amino acids. V gave up 3 bases and J gave up 7 bases; unmatched junction bases: 8. Looked up from germline, CDR1 is SGHRS and CDR2 is YFSETQ. CDR3 region: CASSSEGQGGQPQHF. The CDR3 nucleotides are TGCGCCAGCAGCTCGGAGGGACAGGGTGGCCAGCCCCAGCATTTT. The whole variable domain, remainder taken from reference TRBV5-1 and TRBJ1-5, is KAGVTQTPRYLIKTRGQQVTLSCSPISGHRSVSWYQQTPGQGLQFLFEYFSETQRNKGNFPGRFSGRQFSNSRSEMNVSTLELGDSALYLCASSSEGQGGQPQHFGDGTRLSIL.

This chain connects TRBV5-6 to TRBJ2-1; no clear D. V was clipped by 1 base and J by 4 bases, with 9 bases between them. The CDR3 runs to 14 residues. CDR1 SGHDT and CDR2 YYEEEE come from the germline V gene. The CDR3 nucleotides are TGTGCCAGCAGCTTGTGGAAGACTTACAATGAGCAGTTCTTC. Protein: CASSLWKTYNEQFF.

This clonotype is a singleton in its sample. V gene TRBV7-2 combines with J gene TRBJ2-2; 10 bases map to TRBD1. The CDR3 contains 15 residues. V was clipped by 5 bases and J by 6 bases; unmatched bases: 6. CDR1 is SGHTA and CDR2 is FQGNSA in the germline V gene. CDR3 sequence reads: CASSPQTGGSGELFF. CDR3 nucleotides: TGTGCCAGCAGCCCACAGACAGGGGGCTCCGGGGAGCTGTTTTTT.

This clonotype showed up just a few times. V and J are TRBV12-3 or TRBV12-4 and TRBJ1-1, with D unclear. The CDR3 runs 13 residues. Trimming removed 5 bases from V and 7 bases from J, with 14 bases in between. The CDR3 spells CASSPEWPFEAFF. CDR3 coding DNA: TGTGCCAGCAGTCCCGAATGGCCTTTTGAAGCTTTCTTT.

This clonotype has at least ten counts. The CDR3 nucleotides read TGCGCCAGCAGCTACCGGGACAGGGGGACTGAAGCTTTCTTT. Translated, it gives CASSYRDRGTEAFF. This chain connects TRBV5-1 to TRBJ1-1; TRBD1 matches 11 bases. J was trimmed by 5 bases and V by 3 bases; bases with no gene match: 3. Per the germline V gene, CDR1 is SGHRS and CDR2 is YFSETQ. The CDR3 spans 14 residues. Using reference TRBV5-1 and TRBJ1-1 for the parts outside the CDR3, the full variable domain is KAGVTQTPRYLIKTRGQQVTLSCSPISGHRSVSWYQQTPGQGLQFLFEYFSETQRNKGNFPGRFSGRQFSNSRSEMNVSTLELGDSALYLCASSYRDRGTEAFFGQGTRLTVV.

This clonotype was counted between two and nine times. The rearrangement joins TRBV24-1 to TRBJ1-2; no clear D. The germline V and J ends were trimmed by 3 bases and 4 bases, with 11 bases remaining between them. The CDR3 is made up of 14 amino acids. CDR1 is KGHDR, CDR2 SFDVKD, per germline. CDR3: CATSDPPDTYGYTF. The CDR3 DNA reads TGTGCCACCAGTGATCCCCCCGACACCTATGGCTACACCTTC.

This clonotype occurred a few times. The chain has TRBV10-3 and TRBJ2-7, with D possibly being TRBD1 (6 bases). Germline-derived CDR1 and CDR2 are ENHRY and SYGVKD. This CDR3 has 14 residues. The V and J ends lost 4 bases and 0 bases respectively, with 10 bases between them. CDR3 nucleotide sequence: TGTGCCATCAGTGGCGACAGGAGCTCCTACGAGCAGTACTTC. Translation: CAISGDRSSYEQYF.

This clonotype was found a few times. The chain combines TRBV28 with TRBJ2-4, with D maybe TRBD1 (7 bases). The J call could be wrong; TRBJ2-7 is a better fit for the DNA end. CDR1 MDHEN and CDR2 SYDVKM come from the germline V gene. There are 15 residues in the CDR3. The CDR3 nucleotides are TGTGCCAGCAGTTCTCCACCAGGGGGGTCCTACGAGCAGTACTTC. As protein: CASSSPPGGSYEQYF.

The rearrangement links TRBV3-1 to TRBJ1-2; 9 bases align to TRBD1. The CDR3 is 13 amino acids. The germline V gene has CDR1 LGHDT and CDR2 YNNKEL (reference sequence). J lost 8 bases, V lost 4 bases, and 5 bases had no gene match. This CDR3 reads CASSPGTGIGYTF. The CDR3 DNA sequence: TGTGCCAGCAGCCCCGGGACAGGGATAGGCTACACCTTC. The variable domain in full, completed from reference TRBV3-1 and TRBJ1-2, reads DTAVSQTPKYLVTQMGNDKSIKCEQNLGHDTMYWYKQDSKKFLKIMFSYNNKELIINETVPNRFSPKSPDKAHLNLHINSLELGDSAVYFCASSPGTGIGYTFGSGTRLTVV.

A remark on this clonotype: A much larger clone differs from this one at a single base, so this may be a read error. The chain links TRBV20-1 to TRBJ2-3, with a possible D match to TRBD2 (5 bases). The CDR3 is made up of 15 amino acids. The germline V gene has CDR1 DFQATT and CDR2 SNEGSKA (reference sequence). The CDR3 reads CSTRGREKSTDTQYF. As DNA, the CDR3 is TGCAGTACTAGAGGACGGGAAAAAAGCACAGATACGCAGTATTTT.